A single sample gave rise to the 13 T cell receptor beta chains below, sequenced in a study of cytomegalovirus exposure and HLA in healthy donors. Only in-frame clones appear in the TCRdb table, and some are missing; sequencing was by immunoSEQ multiplex PCR. This table has a few hundred thousand clones, 65% to 90% appearing once. Sequenced: PBMCs. The receptor set was obtained from a young woman in good health and CMV-seronegative.

This chain connects TRBV5-1 to TRBJ2-3; 10 bases match TRBD2. CDR1 and CDR2 (germline): SGHRS, YFSETQ. V was pared by 2 bases and J by 3 bases, with 3 bases of the junction left unmatched. CDR3 length: 15 amino acids. This CDR3 reads CASSLAGGRTDTQYF. CDR3 sequence (DNA): TGCGCCAGCAGCTTAGCGGGAGGGCGGACAGATACGCAGTATTTT. Drawing the rest from reference TRBV5-1 and TRBJ2-3, the complete variable domain is KAGVTQTPRYLIKTRGQQVTLSCSPISGHRSVSWYQQTPGQGLQFLFEYFSETQRNKGNFPGRFSGRQFSNSRSEMNVSTLELGDSALYLCASSLAGGRTDTQYFGPGTRLTVL.

The chain is built from TRBV14 and TRBJ2-5; unclear D gene. Germline CDR1 is SGHDN and CDR2 is FVKESK. V was cut by 0 bases and J by 2 bases, with 10 bases left in between. The CDR3 totals 15 residues. In DNA form, the CDR3 reads TGTGCCAGCAGCCAAGATCCAGGTGGACAAGAGACCCAGTACTTC. Its protein product is CASSQDPGGQETQYF.

The chain uses TRBV7-2 and TRBJ1-5, with TRBD1 as a possible D gene (5 bases). The length of the CDR3 is 13 residues. Germline V gives CDR1 SGHTA, CDR2 FQGNSA. V was pared by 6 bases and J by 3 bases, with 9 bases between. The CDR3 DNA reads as TGTGCCAGCAGTTCCAGGGACAATCAGCCCCAGCATTTT. Its protein is CASSSRDNQPQHF.

V usage is TRBV7-9 and J usage is TRBJ2-1; a possible D gene is TRBD2 (5 bases). The CDR3 has 16 amino acids. Germline-derived CDR1 and CDR2 are SEHNR and FQNEAQ (reference sequence). Trimming took off 5 bases at V and 7 bases at J, with 21 bases between the two ends. The CDR3 region has the DNA TGTGCCAGCAGCGCGGGTAGGACTCCCCTCCGGAATGAGCAGTTCTTC. Residues: CASSAGRTPLRNEQFF.

V is TRBV6-1 and J is TRBJ2-7; TRBD2 aligns across 8 bases. V was pared by 4 bases and J by 7 bases, with 15 bases of the junction left unmatched. The CDR3 extends over 16 amino acids. Per germline, CDR1 MNHNS and CDR2 SASEGT. CDR3 sequence reads: CASSARLALTPREQYF. The CDR3 DNA reads as TGTGCCAGCAGTGCAAGACTAGCGTTAACCCCAAGGGAGCAGTACTTC.

This chain links TRBV27 with TRBJ2-3; 10 bases are shared with TRBD2. CDR3 length: 16 amino acids. The J segment lost 1 base and the V segment lost 4 bases, leaving 5 bases of the junction unmatched. Per the germline V gene, CDR1 is MNHEY and CDR2 is SMNVEV (reference sequence). The CDR3 coding sequence is TGTGCCAGCAGTTCGGCTAGCGGGAGTGGCACAGATACGCAGTATTTT. Protein sequence: CASSSASGSGTDTQYF.

This clone was detected once. This rearrangement joins TRBV28 to TRBJ2-5; 8 nucleotides line up with TRBD2. The CDR3 has 17 residues. Germline V gives CDR1 MDHEN, CDR2 SYDVKM. Trimming removed 5 bases from V and 7 bases from J; junction bases left unmatched: 18. The CDR3 spells CASSPLGLGFSGWTQYF. CDR3 in DNA: TGTGCCAGCAGTCCCTTGGGACTAGGATTTTCGGGGTGGACCCAGTACTTC.

This chain links TRBV2 with TRBJ2-2; 8 nucleotides line up with TRBD2. This CDR3 has 15 amino acids. Germline V gene data show CDR1 as SNHLY and CDR2 as FYNNEI. Unmatched junction bases numbered 4, after V lost 7 bases and J lost 0 bases. The CDR3 spells CASNGLAPNTGELFF. The CDR3 nucleotides are TGTGCCAGCAACGGACTAGCCCCGAACACCGGGGAGCTGTTTTTT. Together with reference TRBV2 and TRBJ2-2, the CDR3 gives the full variable domain: EPEVTQTPSHQVTQMGQEVILRCVPISNHLYFYWYRQILGQKVEFLVSFYNNEISEKSEIFDDQFSVERPDGSNFTLKIRSTKLEDSAMYFCASNGLAPNTGELFFGEGSRLTVL.

The chain recombines TRBV4-2 with TRBJ1-1; D possibly corresponds to TRBD1 (6 bases). Per the germline V gene, CDR1 is LGHNA and CDR2 is YNFKEQ. This CDR3 spans 14 amino acids. The germline V and J ends were trimmed by 4 bases and 5 bases, with 14 bases remaining between them. CDR3 DNA: TGTGCCAGCAGCCCACAGGGAGCGGAAACTGAAGCTTTCTTT. This gives the protein CASSPQGAETEAFF.

J is TRBJ2-7 and V is TRBV12-5, with D tentatively TRBD1 (6 bases). Germline CDR1 reads LGHNT; CDR2 reads FRNRAP. The CDR3 extends over 16 amino acids. V was clipped by 5 bases and J by 3 bases, with 20 bases between them. The CDR3 coding sequence is TGTGCTAGTGGTCCCTCCTTTGGGGGCTCGTTCTACGAGCAGTACTTC. This codes for CASGPSFGGSFYEQYF. Supplemented by reference TRBV12-5 and TRBJ2-7, the full variable domain reads DARVTQTPRHKVTEMGQEVTMRCQPILGHNTVFWYRQTMMQGLELLAYFRNRAPLDDSGMPKDRFSAEMPDATLATLKIQPSEPRDSAVYFCASGPSFGGSFYEQYFGPGTRLTVT.

The chain carries TRBV25-1 and TRBJ1-6; D gene uncertain. With 3 bases removed from V and 0 bases from J, the gap between germline ends came to 6 bases. This CDR3 region has 15 residues. Germline CDR1 reads MGHDK; CDR2 reads SYGVNS. CDR3 nucleotide sequence: TGTGCCAGCAGTGATGGAGCCTCCTATAATTCACCCCTCCACTTT. Translated: CASSDGASYNSPLHF.

This rearrangement joins TRBV4-1 to TRBJ1-4; TRBD1 agrees at 9 bases. Germline-derived CDR1 and CDR2 are MGHRA and YSYEKL. After removal of 3 bases from V and 3 bases from J, the junction contained 11 bases not matched to a gene. This CDR3 has 18 amino acids. The CDR3 DNA follows: TGCGCCAGCAGCCAGATCGGGACAGGGCTAAGCGCTAATGAAAAACTGTTTTTT. Its protein product is CASSQIGTGLSANEKLFF.

The rearrangement links TRBV6-5 to TRBJ1-2, with TRBD1 identical over 8 bases. The CDR3 loop spans 13 amino acids. Trimming removed 2 bases from V and 6 bases from J; junction bases left unmatched: 2. Germline CDR1 MNHEY, CDR2 SVGAGI. The CDR3 sequence is CASSYLQGDGYTF. DNA of the CDR3: TGTGCCAGCAGTTACCTACAGGGGGATGGCTACACCTTC.